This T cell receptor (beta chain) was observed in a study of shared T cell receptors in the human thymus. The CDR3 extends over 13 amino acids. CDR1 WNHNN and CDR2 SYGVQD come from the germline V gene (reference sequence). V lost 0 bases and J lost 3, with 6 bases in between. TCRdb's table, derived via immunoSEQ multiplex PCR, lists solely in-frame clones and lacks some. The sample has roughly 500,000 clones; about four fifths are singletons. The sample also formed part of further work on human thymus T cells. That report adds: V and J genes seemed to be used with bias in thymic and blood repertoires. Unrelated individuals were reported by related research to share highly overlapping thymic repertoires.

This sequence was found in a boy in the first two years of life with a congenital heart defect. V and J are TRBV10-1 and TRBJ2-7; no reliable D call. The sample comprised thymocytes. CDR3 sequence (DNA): TGCGCCAGCAGTGAGTCAGAGGACTACGAGCAGTACTTC. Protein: CASSESEDYEQYF.